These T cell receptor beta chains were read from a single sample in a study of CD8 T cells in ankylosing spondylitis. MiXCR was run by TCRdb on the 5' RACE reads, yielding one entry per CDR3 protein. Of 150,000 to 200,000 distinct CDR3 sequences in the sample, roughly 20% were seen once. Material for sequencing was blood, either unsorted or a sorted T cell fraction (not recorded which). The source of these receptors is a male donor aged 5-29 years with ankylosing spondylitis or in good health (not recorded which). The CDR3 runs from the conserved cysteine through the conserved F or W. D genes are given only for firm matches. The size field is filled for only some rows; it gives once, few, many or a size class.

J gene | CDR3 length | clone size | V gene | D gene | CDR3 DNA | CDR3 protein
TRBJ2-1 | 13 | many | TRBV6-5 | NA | TGTGCCAGCAGTTTGAAATTGGGGAATGAGCAGTTCTTC | CASSLKLGNEQFF
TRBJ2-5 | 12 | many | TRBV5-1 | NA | TGCGCCAGTGCCGGGACATCAGAGACCCAGTACTTC | CASAGTSETQYF
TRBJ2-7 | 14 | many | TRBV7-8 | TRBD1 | TGTGCCAGCAGCTCCCGGGACAGGAATTACGAGCAGTACTTC | CASSSRDRNYEQYF
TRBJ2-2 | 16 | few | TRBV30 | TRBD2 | TGTGCCTGGAGTGTACGACTAGCGGGTTCTACCGGGGAGCTGTTTTTT | CAWSVRLAGSTGELFF
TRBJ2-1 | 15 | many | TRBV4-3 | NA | TGCGCCAGCAGCCTTACTACGATCGACTACAATGAGCAGTTCTTC | CASSLTTIDYNEQFF
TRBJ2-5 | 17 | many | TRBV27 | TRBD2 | TGTGCCAGCAGTTTGACCTACAGGACTAGCGGGAAAGAGACCCAGTACTTC | CASSLTYRTSGKETQYF
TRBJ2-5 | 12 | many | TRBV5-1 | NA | TGCGCCAGCATCGGGGGATCGGAGACCCAGTACTTC | CASIGGSETQYF
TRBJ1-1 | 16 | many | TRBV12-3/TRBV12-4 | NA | TGTGCCAGCAGTTTAGCGCTCGGAGGAATGAACACTGAAGCTTTCTTT | CASSLALGGMNTEAFF
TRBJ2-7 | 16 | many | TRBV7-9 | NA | TGTGCCAGCAGCTCGCAGACTAGGGGGCCCGGCTACGAGCAGTACTTC | CASSSQTRGPGYEQYF
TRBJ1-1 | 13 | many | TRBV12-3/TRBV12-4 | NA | TGTGCCAGCAGTTTAGGAGGTAGCACTGAAGCTTTCTTT | CASSLGGSTEAFF
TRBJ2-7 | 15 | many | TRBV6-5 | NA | TGTGCCAGCAGTTACTCATCAGGAGGGGCCTTCGAGCAGTACTTC | CASSYSSGGAFEQYF
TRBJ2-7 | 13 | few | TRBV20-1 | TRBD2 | TGCGCAACCCGGACTAGCGCCTCCTACGAGCAGTACTTC | CATRTSASYEQYF
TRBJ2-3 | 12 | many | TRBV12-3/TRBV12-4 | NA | TGTGCCAGCAGTTTAGGTGGAGATACGCAGTATTTT | CASSLGGDTQYF
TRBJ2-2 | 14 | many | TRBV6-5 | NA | TGTGCCAGCTCAGTGACAGCGAACACCGGGGAGCTGTTTTTT | CASSVTANTGELFF
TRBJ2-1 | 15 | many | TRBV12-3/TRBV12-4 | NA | TGTGCCAGCAGTTTTCTTCAGGGGTCCTACAATGAGCAGTTCTTC | CASSFLQGSYNEQFF
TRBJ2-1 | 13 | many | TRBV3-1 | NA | TGTGCCAGCAGCCAAGACAGCCTTGGCGAGCAGTTCTTC | CASSQDSLGEQFF
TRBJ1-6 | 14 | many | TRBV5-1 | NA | TGCGCCAGCAGCTCGGGACAACCTAATTCACCCCTCCACTTT | CASSSGQPNSPLHF
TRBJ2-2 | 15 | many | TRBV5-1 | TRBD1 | TGCGCCAGCAGCTTGGACAGGGGGAACACCGGGGAGCTGTTTTTT | CASSLDRGNTGELFF
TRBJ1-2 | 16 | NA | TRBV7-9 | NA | TGTGCCAGCAGCTTAGACGGCAGGGCCTCGATCTCTGGCTACACCTTC | CASSLDGRASISGYTF
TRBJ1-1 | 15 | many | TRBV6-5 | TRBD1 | TGTGCCAGCAGTCCAGGGACAGGGTTGGGCACTGAAGCTTTCTTT | CASSPGTGLGTEAFF
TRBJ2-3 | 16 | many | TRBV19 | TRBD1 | TGTGCCAGTAGTACCCGGGACAGCTTTAGCACAGATACGCAGTATTTT | CASSTRDSFSTDTQYF
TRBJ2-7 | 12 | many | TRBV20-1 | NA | TGCAGTGCCCTCCAGTTGGTCGACGAGCAGTACTTC | CSALQLVDEQYF
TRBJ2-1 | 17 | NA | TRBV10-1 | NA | TGCGCCAGCAGTCTATCCGGAGGGCGGAGCTCCTACAATGAGCAGTTCTTC | CASSLSGGRSSYNEQFF
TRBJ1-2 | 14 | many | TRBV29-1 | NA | TGCAGCGTTGCTCAAGGCAGGGTCAACTATGGCTACACCTTC | CSVAQGRVNYGYTF
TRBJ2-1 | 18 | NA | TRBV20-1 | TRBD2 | TGCAGTGCCCTGGGACTAGCGGGATTTTCGAGCTCCTACAATGAGCAGTTCTTC | CSALGLAGFSSSYNEQFF
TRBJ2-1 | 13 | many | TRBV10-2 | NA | TGCGCCAGCAGTGAAACGACCTACAATGAGCAGTTCTTC | CASSETTYNEQFF
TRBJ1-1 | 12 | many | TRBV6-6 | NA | TGTGCCAGCAGTTACCCTCTCACTGAAGCTTTCTTT | CASSYPLTEAFF
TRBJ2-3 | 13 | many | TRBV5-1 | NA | TGCGCCAGCAGCGCCCCGAGCGTAGATACGCAGTATTTT | CASSAPSVDTQYF
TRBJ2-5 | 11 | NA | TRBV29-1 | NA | TGCAGCGCCAGGACCGGGGAGACCCAGTACTTC | CSARTGETQYF
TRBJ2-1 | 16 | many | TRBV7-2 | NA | TGTGCCAGCAGCGTAGGAGGGGTTCACTCCTACAATGAGCAGTTCTTC | CASSVGGVHSYNEQFF
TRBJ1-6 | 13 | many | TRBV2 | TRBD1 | TGTGCCAGTAGGACAGGGCATAATTCACCCCTCCACTTT | CASRTGHNSPLHF
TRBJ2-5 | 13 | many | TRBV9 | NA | TGTGCCAGCAGCGTAGACGGTAAAGAGACCCAGTACTTC | CASSVDGKETQYF
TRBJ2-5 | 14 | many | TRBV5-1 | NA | TGCGCCAGCAGCTTCACAGCTCGGCAAGAGACCCAGTACTTC | CASSFTARQETQYF
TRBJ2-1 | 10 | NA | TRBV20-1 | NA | TGCAGTACCTACTACAATGAGCAGTTCTTC | CSTYYNEQFF
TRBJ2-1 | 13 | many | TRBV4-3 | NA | TGCGCCAGCAGCCAACAAATCCGCAATGAGCAGTTCTTC | CASSQQIRNEQFF
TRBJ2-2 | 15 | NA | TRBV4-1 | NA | TGCGCCAGCAGCCAAGTGGGCATCTCCACCGGGGAGCTGTTTTTT | CASSQVGISTGELFF
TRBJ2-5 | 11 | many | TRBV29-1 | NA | TGCAGCGGAGGGCCCCAAGAGACCCAGTACTTC | CSGGPQETQYF
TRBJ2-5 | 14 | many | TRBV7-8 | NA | TGTGCCAGCAGCCCGACTAGGGAGTTGGAGACCCAGTACTTC | CASSPTRELETQYF
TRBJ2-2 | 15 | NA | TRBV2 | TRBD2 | TGTGCCAGCAGGGGACTAGCGGGAGACACCGGGGAGCTGTTTTTT | CASRGLAGDTGELFF
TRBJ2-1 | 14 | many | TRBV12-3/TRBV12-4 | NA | TGTGCCAGCAGTTTCCAGGGAACCTACAATGAGCAGTTCTTC | CASSFQGTYNEQFF
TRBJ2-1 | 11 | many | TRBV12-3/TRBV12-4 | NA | TGTGCCAGCAGTCCCAACTATGAGCAGTTCTTC | CASSPNYEQFF